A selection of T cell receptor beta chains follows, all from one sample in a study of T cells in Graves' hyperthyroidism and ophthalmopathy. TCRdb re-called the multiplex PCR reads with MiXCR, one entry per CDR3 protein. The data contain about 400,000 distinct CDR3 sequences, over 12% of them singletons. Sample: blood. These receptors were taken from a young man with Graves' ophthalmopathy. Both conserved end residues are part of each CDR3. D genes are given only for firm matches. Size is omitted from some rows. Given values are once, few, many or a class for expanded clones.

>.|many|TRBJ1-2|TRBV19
TGTGCCAGTAGTATTGGGGGGACCACAAGACGTAACTATGGCTACACCTTC
CASSIGGTTRRNYGYTF
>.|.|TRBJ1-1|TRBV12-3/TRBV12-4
TGTGCCAGCACAAAGGGGGGGGGCTGGGACACTGAAGCTTTCTTT
CASTKGGGWDTEAFF
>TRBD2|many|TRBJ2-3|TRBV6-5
TGTGCCAGCAGTTACGTTGCGGGGGGGCCTCCGGATACGCAGTATTTT
CASSYVAGGPPDTQYF
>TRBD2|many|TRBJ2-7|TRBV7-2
TGTGCCAGCGGCCCCCCGGGGACTATCAACAAGCAGTACTTC
CASGPPGTINKQYF
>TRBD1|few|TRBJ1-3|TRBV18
TGTGCCAGCTCACCACCAGGACAGGGGAGCTCTGGAAACACCATATATTTT
CASSPPGQGSSGNTIYF
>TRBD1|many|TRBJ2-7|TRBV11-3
TGTGCCAGCAGTCGACAGGGGCCCGCCTACGAGCAGTACTTC
CASSRQGPAYEQYF
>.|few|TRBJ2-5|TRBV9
TGTGCCAGCAGCGTAGGTCCAGGGCGAGTCCAAGAGACCCAGTACTTC
CASSVGPGRVQETQYF
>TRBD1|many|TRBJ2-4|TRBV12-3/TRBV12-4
TGTGCCAGCAGTTACAGGGGTGAGGCCAAAAACATTCAGTACTTC
CASSYRGEAKNIQYF
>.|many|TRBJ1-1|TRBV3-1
TGTGCCAGCAGCCGATCCTGGGGTAGGAGCACTGAAGCTTTCTTT
CASSRSWGRSTEAFF
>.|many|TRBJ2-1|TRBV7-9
TGTGCCAGCAGCTTACAATATACGGATGAGCAGTTCTTC
CASSLQYTDEQFF
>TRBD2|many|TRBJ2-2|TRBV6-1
TGTGCCAGCAGTGATCTAGCGGGGGGGCCAGCCACCGGGGAGCTGTTTTTT
CASSDLAGGPATGELFF
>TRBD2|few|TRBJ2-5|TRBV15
TGTGCCACCAGCAGAGATATCGGCGGGAGGGAGACCCAGTACTTC
CATSRDIGGRETQYF
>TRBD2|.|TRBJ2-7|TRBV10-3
TGTGCCATCAGTGGACCGGGACTAGCGGACGAGCAGTACTTC
CAISGPGLADEQYF
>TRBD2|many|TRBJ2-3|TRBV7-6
TGTGCCAGCAGCCCTTCGGCGGGGGGCACAGATACGCAGTATTTT
CASSPSAGGTDTQYF
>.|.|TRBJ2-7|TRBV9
TGTGCCAGCAGCCAAGATAGGTGGCGTGGGGGGCGCGAGCAGTACTTC
CASSQDRWRGGREQYF
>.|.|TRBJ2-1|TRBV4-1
TGCGCCAGCAGGTTGTTCTCGCGAGTACCCTACAATGAGCAGTTCTTC
CASRLFSRVPYNEQFF
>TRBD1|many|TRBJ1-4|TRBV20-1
TGCAGTGCTAGAGGGACAGGGCGTAATGAAAAACTGTTTTTT
CSARGTGRNEKLFF
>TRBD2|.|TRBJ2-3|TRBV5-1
TGCGCCAGCAGCTTGTCCCTAGCGGGGGCCACTAGCACAGATACGCAGTATTTT
CASSLSLAGATSTDTQYF
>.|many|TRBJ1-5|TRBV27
TGTGCCAGCACTTCGACAGGCGGGGTTCAGCCCCAGCATTTT
CASTSTGGVQPQHF
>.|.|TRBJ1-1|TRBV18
TGTGCCAGCTCACCAATCGAGAACACTGAAGCTTTCTTT
CASSPIENTEAFF
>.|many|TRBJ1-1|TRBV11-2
TGTGCCAGCAGCTTTCCTGGGACTGAAGCTTTCTTT
CASSFPGTEAFF
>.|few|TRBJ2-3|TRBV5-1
TGCGCCAGCAGCTTGCGGCTCGGAGGCCCTGGGGGCCTCACAGATACGCAGTATTTT
CASSLRLGGPGGLTDTQYF
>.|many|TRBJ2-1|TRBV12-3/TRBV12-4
TGTGCCAGCAGTTTAATCAGTCTGCGTCTCGGAAACAATGAGCAGTTCTTC
CASSLISLRLGNNEQFF
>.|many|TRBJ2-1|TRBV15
TGTGCCACCAGCCGATACCTAGCTCGGCTCACCCAATACAATGAGCAGTTCTTC
CATSRYLARLTQYNEQFF
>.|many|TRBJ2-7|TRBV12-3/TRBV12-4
TGTGCCAGCAGTTTGATGAACTCCTACGAGCAGTACTTC
CASSLMNSYEQYF
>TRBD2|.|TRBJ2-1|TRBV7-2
TGTGCCAGCAGCTTGCCAGCGGGGGGGCGCGGAGAGCAGTTCTTC
CASSLPAGGRGEQFF
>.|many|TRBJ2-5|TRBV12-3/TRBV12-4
TGTGCCAGCAGTTTATATGGAGGGGAAGAGACCCAGTACTTC
CASSLYGGEETQYF
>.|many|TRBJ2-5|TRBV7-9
TGTGCCAGCAGCTTAACGGCAGGGGTGGAGACCCAGTACTTC
CASSLTAGVETQYF
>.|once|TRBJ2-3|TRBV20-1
TGCAGTGCTACGACAGGAGATAGCACAGATACGCAGTATTTT
CSATTGDSTDTQYF
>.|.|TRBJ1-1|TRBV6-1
TGTGCCAGCAGATCCAGCCCGGGGCAGAGAGCTTTCTTT
CASRSSPGQRAFF
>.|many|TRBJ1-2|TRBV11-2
TGTGCCAGCAGCTTAGATCCCTCAGGCCCCTATGGCTACACCTTC
CASSLDPSGPYGYTF
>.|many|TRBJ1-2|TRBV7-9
TGTGCCAGCAGCTTAAGGGTGGGAGCGTGGGGGATGGACTATGGCTACACCTTC
CASSLRVGAWGMDYGYTF
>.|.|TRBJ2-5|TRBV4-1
TGCGCCAGCAGCCAAGTCTATGGGTCGAGGGAGACCCAGTACTTC
CASSQVYGSRETQYF
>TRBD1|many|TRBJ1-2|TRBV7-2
TGTGCCAGCAGCCCCCAGGGGGAGGGCTATGGCTACACCTTC
CASSPQGEGYGYTF
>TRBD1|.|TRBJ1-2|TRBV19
TGTGCCAGTAGTAAGTTTTCCGGGACAGTACAATCCCCCTTTGGCTACACCTTC
CASSKFSGTVQSPFGYTF